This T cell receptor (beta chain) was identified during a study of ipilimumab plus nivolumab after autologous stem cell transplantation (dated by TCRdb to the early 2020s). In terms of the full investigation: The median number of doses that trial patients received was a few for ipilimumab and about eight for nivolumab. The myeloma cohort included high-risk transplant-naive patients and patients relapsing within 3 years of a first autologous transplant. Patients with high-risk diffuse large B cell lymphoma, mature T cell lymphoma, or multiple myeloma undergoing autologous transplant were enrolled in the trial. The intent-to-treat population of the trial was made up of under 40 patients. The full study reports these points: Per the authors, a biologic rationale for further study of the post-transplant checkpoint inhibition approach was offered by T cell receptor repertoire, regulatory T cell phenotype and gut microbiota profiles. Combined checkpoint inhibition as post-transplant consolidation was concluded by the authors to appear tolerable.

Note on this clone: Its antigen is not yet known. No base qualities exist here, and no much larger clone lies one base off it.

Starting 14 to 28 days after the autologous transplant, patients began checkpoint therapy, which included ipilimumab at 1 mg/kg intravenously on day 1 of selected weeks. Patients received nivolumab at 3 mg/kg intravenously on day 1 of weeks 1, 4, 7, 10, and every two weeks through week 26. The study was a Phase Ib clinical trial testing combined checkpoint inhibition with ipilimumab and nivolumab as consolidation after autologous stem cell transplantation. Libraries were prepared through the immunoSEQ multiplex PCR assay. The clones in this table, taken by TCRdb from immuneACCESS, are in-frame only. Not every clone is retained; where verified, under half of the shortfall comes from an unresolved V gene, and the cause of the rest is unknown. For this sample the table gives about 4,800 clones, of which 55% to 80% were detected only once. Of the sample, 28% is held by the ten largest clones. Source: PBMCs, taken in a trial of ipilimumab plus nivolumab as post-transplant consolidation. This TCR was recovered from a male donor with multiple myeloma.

This receptor has the CDR3 CASSRGVGVYEQFF. The DNA sequence follows: TGTGCCAGCAGCCGCGGGGTAGGGGTCTATGAGCAGTTCTTC. Rearrangement joined TRBV7-6 to TRBJ2-1; the D gene is perhaps TRBD2, from 6 matching bases. The cysteine opens and the phenylalanine closes a CDR3 of 14 amino acids. Only the CDR3 DNA stays, 42 bases, in frame from base 1. The V and J ends are trimmed by 5 bases and 8 bases, leaving 16 bases between them. In the germline V gene, CDR1 corresponds to SGHVS and CDR2 to FNYEAQ.